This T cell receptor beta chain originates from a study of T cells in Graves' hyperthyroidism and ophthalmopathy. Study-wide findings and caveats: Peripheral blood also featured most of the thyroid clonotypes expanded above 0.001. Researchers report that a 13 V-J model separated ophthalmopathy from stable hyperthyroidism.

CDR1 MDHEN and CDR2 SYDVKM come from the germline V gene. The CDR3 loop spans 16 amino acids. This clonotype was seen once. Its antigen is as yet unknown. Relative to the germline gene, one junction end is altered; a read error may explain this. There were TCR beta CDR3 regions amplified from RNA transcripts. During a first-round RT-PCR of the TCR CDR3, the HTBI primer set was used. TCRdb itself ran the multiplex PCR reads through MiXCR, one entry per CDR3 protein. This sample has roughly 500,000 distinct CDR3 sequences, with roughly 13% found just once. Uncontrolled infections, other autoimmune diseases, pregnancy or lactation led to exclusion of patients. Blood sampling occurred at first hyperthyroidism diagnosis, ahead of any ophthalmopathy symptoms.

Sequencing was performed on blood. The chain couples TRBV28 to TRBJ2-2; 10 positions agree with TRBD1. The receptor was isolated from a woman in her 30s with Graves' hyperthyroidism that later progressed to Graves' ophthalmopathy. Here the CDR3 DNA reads TGTGCCAGCTCCCGTTCGGACAGGGGGAACACCGGGGGGCTGTTTTTT. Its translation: CASSRSDRGNTGGLFF.